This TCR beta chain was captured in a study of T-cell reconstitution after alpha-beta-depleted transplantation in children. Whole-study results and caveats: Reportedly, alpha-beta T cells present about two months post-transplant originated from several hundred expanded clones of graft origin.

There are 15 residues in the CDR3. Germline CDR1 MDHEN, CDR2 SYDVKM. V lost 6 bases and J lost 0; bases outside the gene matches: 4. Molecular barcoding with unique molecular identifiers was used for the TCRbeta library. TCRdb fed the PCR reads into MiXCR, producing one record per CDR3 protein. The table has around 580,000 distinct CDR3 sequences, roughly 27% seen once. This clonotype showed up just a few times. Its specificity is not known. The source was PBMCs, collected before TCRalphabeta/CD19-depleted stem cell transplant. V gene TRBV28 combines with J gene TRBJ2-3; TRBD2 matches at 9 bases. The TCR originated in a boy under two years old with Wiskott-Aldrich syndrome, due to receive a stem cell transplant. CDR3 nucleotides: TGTGCCAGCAGGACTAGCGGCCCTAGCACAGATACGCAGTATTTT. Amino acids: CASRTSGPSTDTQYF.